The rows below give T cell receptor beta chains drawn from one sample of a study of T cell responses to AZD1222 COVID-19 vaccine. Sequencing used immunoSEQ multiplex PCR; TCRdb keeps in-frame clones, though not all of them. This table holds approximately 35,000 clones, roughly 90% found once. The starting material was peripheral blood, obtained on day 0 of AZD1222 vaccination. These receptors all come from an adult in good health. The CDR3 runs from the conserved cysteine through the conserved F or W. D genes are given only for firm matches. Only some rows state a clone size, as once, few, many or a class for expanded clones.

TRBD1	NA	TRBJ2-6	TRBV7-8	CASSQGGTAQSGANVLTF	TGTGCCAGCAGCCAGGGTGGGACAGCCCAATCTGGGGCCAACGTCCTGACTTTC
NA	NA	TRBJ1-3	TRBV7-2	CASSQISSGNTIYF	TGTGCCAGCAGCCAAATCTCTTCTGGAAACACCATATATTTT
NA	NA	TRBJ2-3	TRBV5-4	CASSSSIDGTDTQYF	TGTGCCAGCAGCTCCAGCATCGACGGCACAGATACGCAGTATTTT
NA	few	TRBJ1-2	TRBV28	CASGNARGYGYTF	TGTGCCAGCGGGAACGCGCGGGGCTATGGCTACACCTTC
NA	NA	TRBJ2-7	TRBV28	CASSPYRTEQYF	TGTGCCAGCAGTCCCTATAGGACCGAGCAGTACTTC
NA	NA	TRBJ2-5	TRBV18	CASSPREAAYQETQYF	TGTGCCAGCTCACCACGGGAGGCAGCGTACCAAGAGACCCAGTACTTC
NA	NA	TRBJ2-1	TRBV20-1	CSASSWRSYNEQFF	TGCAGTGCTAGTAGTTGGCGCTCCTACAATGAGCAGTTCTTC
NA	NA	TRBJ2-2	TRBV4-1	CASSQDVVTGEAGELFF	TGCGCCAGCAGCCAAGATGTTGTAACGGGAGAAGCCGGGGAGCTGTTTTTT
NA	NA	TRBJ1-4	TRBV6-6	CASSYGAREGKLFF	TGTGCCAGCAGTTACGGGGCCCGCGAAGGAAAACTGTTTTTT
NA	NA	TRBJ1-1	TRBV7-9	CASSMGESEAFF	TGTGCCAGCAGCATGGGGGAGTCTGAAGCTTTCTTT
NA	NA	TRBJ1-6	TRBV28	CASSVPSSYNSPLHF	TGTGCCAGCAGTGTACCGAGCTCCTATAATTCACCCCTCCACTTT
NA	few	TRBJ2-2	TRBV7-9	CASSLGRLPQVSGELFF	TGTGCCAGCAGCTTAGGGAGACTTCCCCAGGTTTCCGGGGAGCTGTTTTTT
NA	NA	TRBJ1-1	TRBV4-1	CASSQEGGRSITYTEAFF	TGCGCCAGCAGCCAAGAGGGGGGCAGGTCGATTACGTACACTGAAGCTTTCTTT